One sample yielded the 21 T cell receptor beta chains listed below, sequenced in a study of blood T cell repertoires in COVID-19. Measured with immunoSEQ multiplex PCR; TCRdb has only the in-frame clones, and not every one. The data contain about 240,000 clones, approximately 82% of them seen just once; the ten biggest clones take up 1.9%. Source material: peripheral blood. The source of these receptors is a young man who had recovered from COVID-19.

This sequence joins TRBV2 and TRBJ1-2; 7 bases agree with TRBD1. The CDR3 consists of 15 residues. Germline V gives CDR1 SNHLY, CDR2 FYNNEI. After removal of 8 bases from V and 0 bases from J, the junction contained 9 bases not matched to a gene. This chain's CDR3 is CASPGQGDPNYGYTF. CDR3 DNA: TGTGCCAGCCCAGGCCAGGGGGACCCTAACTATGGCTACACCTTC.

The chain combines TRBV5-1 with TRBJ1-6; no clear D. The CDR3 totals 13 residues. With 4 bases removed from V and 8 bases from J, the gap between germline ends came to 10 bases. Per the germline V gene, CDR1 is SGHRS and CDR2 is YFSETQ. CDR3 protein: CASSPTYDSPLHF. The CDR3 region has the DNA TGCGCCAGCAGCCCCACCTACGATTCACCCCTCCACTTT.

In this sample, this clone turned up a few times. The chain links TRBV2 to TRBJ2-6, with 11 bases aligning to TRBD1. The CDR3 contains 17 residues. Trimming removed 9 bases from V and 2 bases from J; junction bases left unmatched: 9. CDR1 and CDR2 from the germline V gene are SNHLY and FYNNEI. CDR3 bases: TGTGCCAGTTTACCGGGACAGGGGGTAGCTGGGGCCAACGTCCTGACTTTC. This encodes CASLPGQGVAGANVLTF. The full variable domain, rest sourced from reference TRBV2 and TRBJ2-6, is EPEVTQTPSHQVTQMGQEVILRCVPISNHLYFYWYRQILGQKVEFLVSFYNNEISEKSEIFDDQFSVERPDGSNFTLKIRSTKLEDSAMYFCASLPGQGVAGANVLTFGAGSRLTVL.

The chain uses TRBV5-1 and TRBJ1-2; D is possibly TRBD1 (5 bases). The germline V gene encodes CDR1 SGHRS and CDR2 YFSETQ. V shed 2 bases and J shed 3 bases, with 14 bases lying between them. CDR3 length: 15 amino acids. The CDR3 here is CASSFNGATDYGYTF. As DNA, the CDR3 is TGCGCCAGCAGCTTTAATGGGGCCACGGACTATGGCTACACCTTC.

V usage is TRBV12-3 or TRBV12-4 and J usage is TRBJ1-1; D may be TRBD1 (5 bases). The CDR3 is 12 residues long. V lost 7 bases and J 7 bases, leaving 13 bases between the germline ends. The CDR3 sequence is CASMGGLSEAFF. The CDR3 region has the DNA TGTGCCAGCATGGGGGGTTTGAGTGAAGCTTTCTTT.

The chain recombines TRBV4-1 with TRBJ1-5, with D tentatively TRBD1 (6 bases). The ends were cut back, 0 bases at V and 9 bases at J, with 15 bases in the middle. The CDR3 has 15 residues. Germline CDR1 and CDR2: MGHRA and YSYEKL. Here the CDR3 DNA reads TGCGCCAGCAGCCAAGATCGAGACAGGTGGCTGCCCCAGCATTTT. Its translation is CASSQDRDRWLPQHF.

This chain links TRBV18 with TRBJ2-6; no definite D call. The CDR3 runs 15 residues. V lost 1 base, J lost 3 bases, and 7 bases lay in between. The V gene's germline CDR1 is KGHSH and CDR2 LQKENI. The CDR3 region has the DNA TGTGCCAGCTCACCACAAGCTTTTGGGGCCAACGTCCTGACTTTC. Amino acid sequence: CASSPQAFGANVLTF.

The chain employs TRBV2 and TRBJ1-2; TRBD1 matches at 8 bases. Germline loops: CDR1 SNHLY, CDR2 FYNNEI. Trimming at V came to 5 bases and at J to 8 bases, leaving 13 bases not matched to a gene. CDR3 size: 15 residues. The CDR3 DNA reads as TGTGCCAGCAGTACCGTTGGACAGGGCAACGGAGGCTACACCTTC. The encoded protein is CASSTVGQGNGGYTF. The variable domain in full, completed from reference TRBV2 and TRBJ1-2, reads EPEVTQTPSHQVTQMGQEVILRCVPISNHLYFYWYRQILGQKVEFLVSFYNNEISEKSEIFDDQFSVERPDGSNFTLKIRSTKLEDSAMYFCASSTVGQGNGGYTFGSGTRLTVV.

The chain employs TRBV12-5 and TRBJ1-1; 9 bases agree with TRBD1. Germline V lookup: CDR1 LGHNT, CDR2 FRNRAP. Trimming removed 5 bases from V and 6 bases from J; junction bases left unmatched: 13. The CDR3 is made up of 16 amino acids. The CDR3 DNA follows: TGTGCTAGTGGTATCGGACAGGGGATTGGCTCCTCTGAAGCTTTCTTT. This translates into CASGIGQGIGSSEAFF. The full variable domain, completed using reference TRBV12-5 and TRBJ1-1, is DARVTQTPRHKVTEMGQEVTMRCQPILGHNTVFWYRQTMMQGLELLAYFRNRAPLDDSGMPKDRFSAEMPDATLATLKIQPSEPRDSAVYFCASGIGQGIGSSEAFFGQGTRLTVV.

This chain joins TRBV18 and TRBJ1-5; D uncertain. The CDR3 is made up of 15 amino acids. The germline V gene encodes CDR1 KGHSH and CDR2 LQKENI. V shed 0 bases and J shed 2 bases, with 8 bases lying between them. CDR3 sequence (DNA): TGTGCCAGCTCACCACCCCCAGAGGGCAATCAGCCCCAGCATTTT. Protein product: CASSPPPEGNQPQHF.

The rearrangement links TRBV2 to TRBJ2-1; D is unclear. The V and J ends lost 7 bases and 0 bases respectively, with 10 bases between them. CDR3 length equals 14 residues. Germline loops: CDR1 SNHLY, CDR2 FYNNEI. The CDR3 region is CASTKESSYNEQFF. The CDR3 nucleotides are TGTGCCAGCACAAAGGAGAGCTCCTACAATGAGCAGTTCTTC.

The CDR3 bases are TGTGCCAGCAGCGTCTCTACTCTCCAAGAGACCCAGTACTTC. Residues: CASSVSTLQETQYF. The chain carries TRBV9 and TRBJ2-5, with D unclear. V lost 2 bases and J 1 base, leaving 9 bases between the germline ends. The CDR3 is 14 residues long. Germline loops: CDR1 SGDLS, CDR2 YYNGEE.

The genes are TRBV29-1 and TRBJ1-1; the D is unclear. The germline V and J ends were trimmed by 5 bases and 5 bases, with 9 bases remaining between them. This CDR3 contains 11 residues. Germline V gives CDR1 SQVTM, CDR2 ANQGSEA. Here the CDR3 DNA reads TGCAGCGTTTACCGGGAAACTGAAGCTTTCTTT. It encodes CSVYRETEAFF.

The rearrangement joins TRBV19 to TRBJ2-7, with 7 positions matching TRBD2. The V segment lost 0 bases and the J segment 3 bases; nucleotides outside the gene matches: 2. Germline V gene data show CDR1 as LNHDA and CDR2 as SQIVND (reference sequence). CDR3 length: 14 amino acids. This CDR3 is CASSIDPGGYEQYF. CDR3 nucleotide sequence: TGTGCCAGTAGTATAGATCCGGGGGGCTACGAGCAGTACTTC.

The chain joins TRBV5-1 to TRBJ1-1; the D is unclear. Germline values: CDR1 SGHRS, CDR2 YFSETQ. The V end lost 5 bases, the J end lost 8 bases, and 16 bases lay between the germline ends. CDR3 length: 13 amino acids. The CDR3, as DNA: TGCGCCAGCAGTGAGACGGCGGACTCGGAAGCTTTCTTT. Translation gives CASSETADSEAFF.

The chain employs TRBV19 and TRBJ1-2, with D possibly being TRBD1 (6 bases). Germline assignment: CDR1 LNHDA and CDR2 SQIVND (reference sequence). The length of the CDR3 is 13 residues. V lost 5 bases to trimming and J lost 8 bases, with 15 bases between them. CDR3 region: CASSSVRGMGYTF. Here the CDR3 DNA reads TGTGCCAGTAGTTCTGTCAGGGGTATGGGCTACACCTTC.

This clone was seen only a few times. V and J are TRBV7-9 and TRBJ1-2, with TRBD1 matching 7 bases. The length of the CDR3 is 13 residues. The germline V gene has CDR1 SEHNR and CDR2 FQNEAQ (reference sequence). The trim removed 5 bases at V and 8 bases at J, leaving 8 bases unmatched. The CDR3 loop is CASSRTGKMGYTF. In DNA form, the CDR3 reads TGTGCCAGCAGCCGGACAGGAAAAATGGGCTACACCTTC.

In this sample, this clone turned up once. A much larger clone lies a single base off, so this may be a read error. The chain carries TRBV7-2 and TRBJ1-1; the match to TRBD1 covers 9 bases. The J segment lost 0 bases and the V segment lost 1 base, leaving 0 bases of the junction unmatched. CDR3 length: 15 amino acids. Germline assignment: CDR1 SGHTA and CDR2 FQGNSA. In DNA, the CDR3 is TGTGCCAGCAGCTTAGGGACAGGGGTGAACACTGAAGCTTTCTTT. As protein: CASSLGTGVNTEAFF. Variable domain in full (rest from reference TRBV7-2 and TRBJ1-1): GAGVSQSPSNKVTEKGKDVELRCDPISGHTALYWYRQSLGQGLEFLIYFQGNSAPDKSGLPSDRFSAERTGGSVSTLTIQRTQQEDSAVYLCASSLGTGVNTEAFFGQGTRLTVV.

The chain has TRBV4-1 and TRBJ1-1; D is undetermined. This CDR3 spans 12 amino acids. Germline V gene lookup returns CDR1 MGHRA and CDR2 YSYEKL. V dropped 6 bases and J dropped 4 bases, with 9 bases sitting between them. CDR3 sequence: CASSLSGTEAFF. The CDR3 coding sequence is TGCGCCAGCAGTCTGTCGGGCACTGAAGCTTTCTTT.

The J gene is TRBJ2-2, the V gene TRBV6-6, with a possible D match to TRBD2 (6 bases). The CDR3 sequence is 14 residues long. The V end was cut by 4 bases, the J end by 6 bases, with 12 bases between. Germline V CDR1 and CDR2: MNHNY, SVGAGI (reference sequence). The CDR3 is CASSSSGGAGELFF. CDR3 coding DNA: TGTGCCAGCAGTTCGTCCGGCGGGGCCGGGGAGCTGTTTTTT.

The rearrangement joins TRBV5-4 to TRBJ1-6; 7 positions match TRBD1. In germline, CDR1 is SGHNT, CDR2 YYREEE (reference sequence). This CDR3 spans 15 amino acids. Germline trimming cut 4 bases from V and 9 bases from J; bases unmatched to any gene: 10. CDR3 in amino acids: CASSLSGAGGSPLHF. Written as DNA, the CDR3 is TGTGCCAGCAGCCTCAGTGGGGCAGGGGGTTCACCCCTCCACTTT.